This T cell receptor (beta chain) is drawn from a study of blood T cells in healthy people across ages (dated by TCRdb to about 2015). Looking at the study overall: In model experiments, template switching captured roughly one uniquely barcoded TCR beta cDNA molecule for every two T cells. The donors were divided into four age groups: young (average 16 years), middle-aged (almost 40), aged (under 70) and long-lived (roughly 88). Donors of different ages were randomly distributed across sequencing lanes to avoid experimental bias. Using the same blood draw, the study looked at two additional independent replicas of 1 million unique cDNA reads for two donors, one aged 18 to 29 and the other aged 80 or older. To track age-related changes in TCR beta repertoire diversity, the study relied on deep sequencing normalized with unique cDNA molecular identifiers. Overall study outcomes, separate from this receptor: Compared with the aged group, the long-lived group had more naive CD4+ T cells, fewer expanded clones and increased TCR diversity, a pattern suggesting age selection. Since profiling was done on bulk unsorted PBMCs, naive and antigen-experienced compartments could not be conclusively compared. Because the CMV infection status of the donors was unknown, age-related changes in expanded clonotypes may potentially have been confounded. Observed TCR beta diversity per million T cells fell roughly linearly with age, and a significant reduction was already apparent by age around 40. Total diversity estimates from one million sequenced T cells were considered lower bounds and underestimates. Observed TCR beta diversity correlated strongly with the percentage of naive T cells measured by flow cytometry.

Points on this clonotype: What this receptor recognizes is not known. Per-nucleotide qualities are absent, and no much larger clonotype sits a single base away.

Donors were about 36 systemically healthy Caucasian individuals from Russia aged roughly 6 to 100 years. Each donor gave approximately 9.3 milliliters of peripheral blood, collected into EDTA-treated Vacutainer tubes. Ficoll-Paque density-gradient centrifugation was used to isolate PBMCs, with at least 7 million per sample. Trizol reagent was used to extract total RNA from the PBMCs, yielding at least 5.5 micrograms per sample. The percentages of naive CD45RAhigh/CD27high T cells were determined by flow cytometry on a PBMC aliquot from every donor. Library construction relied on 5' RACE. Sequenced using an Illumina HiSeq 2500. A second PCR of about 6 to 11 cycles was performed with a sample-barcoded 5' primer and a J-beta primer mix. Each TCR beta cDNA molecule received a unique molecular identifier from a template-switch 5' adaptor carrying 12 random nucleotides. At least 2.5 million CDR3-containing paired-end reads were obtained from each sample. The Mint cDNA synthesis kit, primed by a TRBC-specific oligonucleotide, was used to synthesize first-strand cDNA from all RNA. Following uracil-DNA glycosylase treatment, all cDNA underwent a first 18-cycle PCR with the universal primers M1SS and BC2_uni_R. Per the source publication's procedure: For normalization, 1 million high-quality reads, each with a distinct molecular identifier, were randomly selected from each sample. Instead of being binned into consensus sequences, reads that shared molecular identifiers were thrown out. MiTCR, run with a Q25 quality threshold and the strictest error-elimination algorithm, handled CDR3 identification, clonotype clustering and error correction. Lower-bound total TCR beta diversity was estimated with a nonparametric unseen species model using Euler transformation. Starting from the raw public reads, TCRdb applied fastp trimming at Q25, assembled clones with MiXCR and retained in-frame beta chains. One record per CDR3 amino acid sequence lists the most common genes and DNA. These V and J calls rely on TCRdb rather than the paper's analysis. This sample holds over 550,000 distinct CDR3 sequences; about 28% were observed only once. The ten most abundant clones make up 15% to 17% of the sample.

The germline V gene encodes CDR1 SGHRS and CDR2 YFSETQ. The CDR3 runs 15 amino acids, cysteine and phenylalanine included. Here the CDR3 DNA is all that survives: 45 bases in frame from base 1. V is cut by 4 bases and J by 8 bases, and the space between the germline ends is 18 bases. The TCR was taken from a woman of 80 years or more in good health. The material sequenced was blood. The V and J genes are TRBV5-1 and TRBJ1-4; the D gene is perhaps TRBD1, from 6 matching bases. The CDR3 reads CASSPGTQSREKLFF. The nucleotide sequence reads TGCGCCAGCAGCCCCGGGACACAATCGCGAGAAAAACTGTTTTTT.